The source of this TCR beta chain is a study of Ad26.COV2.S vaccination and SARS-CoV-2 variants. Study-wide results and caveats: Vaccinees and placebo recipients showed similar non-spike TCR breadth.

Repertoires were generated with immunoSEQ multiplex PCR, while TCRdb's copy carries only in-frame clones and drops some. The top ten hold less than 4.5% of the sample, which has 350,000 to 500,000 clones, approximately 87% seen once. With 9 bases clipped from V and 2 bases from J, the junction kept 7 bases outside the gene matches. The CDR3 is 15 amino acids. Germline V gene data show CDR1 as KGHDR and CDR2 as SFDVKD. Treatment indicated: some 20 received Ad26.COV2.S at low or high dose, single or two shots; five or six received placebo; per-sample allocation not given. Sampling occurred on day 63 after the first vaccine or placebo injection. An adult donor aged 18-55 years was enrolled in Boston. Points on this clone: The target antigen is unknown.

The source was peripheral blood, collected in a trial of Ad26.COV2.S vaccine versus placebo. This TCR came from a person between 18 and 65 years old who received the Ad26.COV2.S COVID-19 vaccine or a placebo. V usage is TRBV24-1 and J usage is TRBJ2-2; TRBD2 matches 8 bases. The CDR3 is CATREGDINTGELFF. In DNA, the CDR3 is TGTGCCACCCGGGAGGGGGACATCAACACCGGGGAGCTGTTTTTT.